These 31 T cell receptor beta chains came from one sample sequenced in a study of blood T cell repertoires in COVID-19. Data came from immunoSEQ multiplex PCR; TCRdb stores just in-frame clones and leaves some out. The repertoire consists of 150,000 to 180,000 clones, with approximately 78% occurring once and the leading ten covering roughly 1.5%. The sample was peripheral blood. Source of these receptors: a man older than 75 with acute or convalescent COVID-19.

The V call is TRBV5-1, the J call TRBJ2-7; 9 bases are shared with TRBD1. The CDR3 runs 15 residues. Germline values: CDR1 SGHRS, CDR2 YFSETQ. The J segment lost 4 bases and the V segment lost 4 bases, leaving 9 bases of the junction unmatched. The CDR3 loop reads CASSPLSGQGYEQYF. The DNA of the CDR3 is TGCGCCAGCAGCCCTCTGTCGGGACAGGGTTACGAGCAGTACTTC.

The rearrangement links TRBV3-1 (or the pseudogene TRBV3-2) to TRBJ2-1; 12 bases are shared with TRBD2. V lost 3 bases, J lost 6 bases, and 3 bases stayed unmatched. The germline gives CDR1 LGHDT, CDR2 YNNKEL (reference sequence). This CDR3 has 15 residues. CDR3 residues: CASSQASGGANEQFF. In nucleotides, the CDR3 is TGTGCCAGCAGCCAGGCTAGCGGGGGGGCCAATGAGCAGTTCTTC.

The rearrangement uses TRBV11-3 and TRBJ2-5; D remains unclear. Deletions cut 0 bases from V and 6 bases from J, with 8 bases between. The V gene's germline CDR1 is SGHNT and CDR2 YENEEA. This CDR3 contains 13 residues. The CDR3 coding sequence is TGTGCCAGCAGCTTAGATCTGAGCCAGACCCAGTACTTC. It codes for CASSLDLSQTQYF.

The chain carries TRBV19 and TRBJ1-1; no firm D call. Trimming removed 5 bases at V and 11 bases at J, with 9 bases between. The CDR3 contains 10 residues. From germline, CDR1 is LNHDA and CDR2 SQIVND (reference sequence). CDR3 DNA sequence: TGTGCCAGTAGTGGACTCGGGGCTTTCTTT. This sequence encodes CASSGLGAFF.

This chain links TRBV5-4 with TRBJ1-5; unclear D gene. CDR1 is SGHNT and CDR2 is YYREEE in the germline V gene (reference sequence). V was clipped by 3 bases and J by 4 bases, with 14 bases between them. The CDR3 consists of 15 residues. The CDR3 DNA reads TGTGCCAGCAGCTCCCCCGGTCCACGGAATCAGCCCCAGCATTTT. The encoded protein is CASSSPGPRNQPQHF.

CDR3 loop: CASSTRTGPYNSPLHF. The CDR3 region has the DNA TGTGCCAGCAGCACCCGGACAGGTCCCTATAATTCACCCCTCCACTTT. The chain recombines TRBV7-2 with TRBJ1-6; 7 nucleotides line up with TRBD1. Germline assignment: CDR1 SGHTA and CDR2 FQGNSA. J gave up 2 bases and V 5 bases, and 6 bases lay outside the gene matches. CDR3 size: 16 residues.

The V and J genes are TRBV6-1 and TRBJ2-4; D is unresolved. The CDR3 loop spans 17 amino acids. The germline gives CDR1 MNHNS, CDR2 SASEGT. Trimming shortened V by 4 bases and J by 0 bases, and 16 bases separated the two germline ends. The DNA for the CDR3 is TGTGCCAGCAGTGTACGAACCGACACCCAAGCCAAAAACATTCAGTACTTC. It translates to CASSVRTDTQAKNIQYF.

CDR3 amino acids: CASSIYRNTEAFF. The CDR3 nucleotides are TGTGCCAGTAGTATCTACAGGAACACTGAAGCTTTCTTT. The gene calls are TRBV19 and TRBJ1-1; D is undetermined. Trimming cost V 3 bases and J 1 base, with 6 bases left between them. CDR3 length equals 13 residues. Germline V gives CDR1 LNHDA, CDR2 SQIVND (reference sequence).

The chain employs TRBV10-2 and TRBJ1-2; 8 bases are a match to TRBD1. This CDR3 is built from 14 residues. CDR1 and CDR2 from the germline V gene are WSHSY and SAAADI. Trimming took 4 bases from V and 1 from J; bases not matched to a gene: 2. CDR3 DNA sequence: TGCGCCAGCAGTGGGACAGGGATTAACTATGGCTACACCTTC. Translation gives CASSGTGINYGYTF.

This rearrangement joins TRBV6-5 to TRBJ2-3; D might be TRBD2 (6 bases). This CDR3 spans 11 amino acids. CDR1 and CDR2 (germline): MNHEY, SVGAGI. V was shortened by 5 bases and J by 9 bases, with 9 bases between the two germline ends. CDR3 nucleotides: TGTGCCAGCAGTAGGGACTCCACGCAGTATTTT. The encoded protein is CASSRDSTQYF.

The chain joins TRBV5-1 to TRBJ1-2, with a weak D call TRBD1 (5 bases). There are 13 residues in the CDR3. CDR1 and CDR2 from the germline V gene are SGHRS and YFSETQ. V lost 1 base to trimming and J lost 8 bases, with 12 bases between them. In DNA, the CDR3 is TGCGCCAGCAGCTTGAGTGGGGCGGGAGGCTACACCTTC. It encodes CASSLSGAGGYTF.

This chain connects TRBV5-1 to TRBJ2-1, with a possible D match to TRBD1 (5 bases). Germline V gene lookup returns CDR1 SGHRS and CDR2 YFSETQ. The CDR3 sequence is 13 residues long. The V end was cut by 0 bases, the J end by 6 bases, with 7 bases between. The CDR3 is CASSLGQINEQFF. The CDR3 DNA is TGCGCCAGCAGCTTGGGACAGATCAATGAGCAGTTCTTC.

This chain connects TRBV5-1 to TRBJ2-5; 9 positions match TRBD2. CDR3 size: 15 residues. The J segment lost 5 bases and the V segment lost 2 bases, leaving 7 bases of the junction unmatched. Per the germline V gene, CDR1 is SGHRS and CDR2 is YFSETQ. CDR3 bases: TGCGCCAGCAGCTTTTCTGGACTAGCGCGGGAGACCCAGTACTTC. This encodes CASSFSGLARETQYF.

The CDR3 region is CSVVGGNEQFF. The CDR3 DNA reads as TGCAGCGTTGTAGGGGGCAATGAGCAGTTCTTC. This chain connects TRBV29-1 to TRBJ2-1, with a possible D match to TRBD1 (6 bases). The germline CDR1 and CDR2 sequences are SQVTM and ANQGSEA. CDR3 size: 11 residues. Trimming took 4 bases from V and 6 from J, leaving 7 bases between them.

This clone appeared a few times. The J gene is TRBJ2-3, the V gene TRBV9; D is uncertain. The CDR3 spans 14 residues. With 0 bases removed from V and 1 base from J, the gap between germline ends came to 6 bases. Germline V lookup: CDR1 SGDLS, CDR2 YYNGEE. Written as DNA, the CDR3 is TGTGCCAGCAGCGTAGGAACAGGCACAGATACGCAGTATTTT. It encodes CASSVGTGTDTQYF.

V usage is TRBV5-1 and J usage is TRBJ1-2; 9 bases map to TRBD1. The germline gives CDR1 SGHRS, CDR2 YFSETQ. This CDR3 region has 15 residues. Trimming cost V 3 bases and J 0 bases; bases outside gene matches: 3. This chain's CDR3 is CASSSDRGANYGYTF. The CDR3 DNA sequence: TGCGCCAGCAGCTCGGACAGGGGCGCTAACTATGGCTACACCTTC.

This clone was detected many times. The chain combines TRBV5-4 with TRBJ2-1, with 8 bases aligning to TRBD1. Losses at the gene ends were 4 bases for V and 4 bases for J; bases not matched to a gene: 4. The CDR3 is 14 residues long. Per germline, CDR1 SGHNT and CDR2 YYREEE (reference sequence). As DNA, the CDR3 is TGTGCCAGCAGCACGGACAGGGAATACAATGAGCAGTTCTTC. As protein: CASSTDREYNEQFF.

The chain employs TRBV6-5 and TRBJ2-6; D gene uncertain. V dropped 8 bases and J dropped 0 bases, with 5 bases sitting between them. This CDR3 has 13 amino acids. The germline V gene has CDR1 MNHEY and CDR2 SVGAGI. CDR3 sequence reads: CASGRSGANVLTF. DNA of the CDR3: TGTGCCAGCGGCCGCTCTGGGGCCAACGTCCTGACTTTC.

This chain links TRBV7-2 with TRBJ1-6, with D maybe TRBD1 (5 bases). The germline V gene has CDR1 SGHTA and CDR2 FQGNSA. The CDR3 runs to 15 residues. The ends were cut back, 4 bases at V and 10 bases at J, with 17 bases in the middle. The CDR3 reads CASSSDLKGLSPLHF. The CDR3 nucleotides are TGTGCCAGCAGCTCAGACCTTAAGGGACTGTCACCCCTCCACTTT.

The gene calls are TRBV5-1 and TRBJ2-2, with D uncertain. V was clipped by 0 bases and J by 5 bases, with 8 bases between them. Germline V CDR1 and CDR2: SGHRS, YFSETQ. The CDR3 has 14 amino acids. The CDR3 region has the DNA TGCGCCAGCAGCTTGGGCCAGTTAACCGGGGAGCTGTTTTTT. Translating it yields CASSLGQLTGELFF.

CDR3 nucleotide sequence: TGTGCCAGCAGTTTTAGATCCTTCGAGACCTTC. Translating it yields CASSFRSFETF. The rearrangement joins TRBV12-3 or TRBV12-4 to TRBJ1-2, with unresolved D. The CDR3 contains 11 residues. The germline V and J ends were trimmed by 3 bases and 14 bases, with 13 bases remaining between them.

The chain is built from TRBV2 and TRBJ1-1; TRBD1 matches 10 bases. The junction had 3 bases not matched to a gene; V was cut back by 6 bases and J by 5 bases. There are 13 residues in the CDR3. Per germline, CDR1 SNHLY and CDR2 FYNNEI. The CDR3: CASSGQGGTEAFF. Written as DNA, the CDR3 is TGTGCCAGCAGCGGACAGGGGGGAACTGAAGCTTTCTTT.

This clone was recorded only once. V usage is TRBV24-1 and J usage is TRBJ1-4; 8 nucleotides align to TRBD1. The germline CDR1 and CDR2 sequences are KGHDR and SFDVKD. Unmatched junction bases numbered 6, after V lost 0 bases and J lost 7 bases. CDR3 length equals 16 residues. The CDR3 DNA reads TGTGCCACCAGTGATTTGCCAGGACAGGGAGGTGAAAAACTGTTTTTT. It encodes CATSDLPGQGGEKLFF.

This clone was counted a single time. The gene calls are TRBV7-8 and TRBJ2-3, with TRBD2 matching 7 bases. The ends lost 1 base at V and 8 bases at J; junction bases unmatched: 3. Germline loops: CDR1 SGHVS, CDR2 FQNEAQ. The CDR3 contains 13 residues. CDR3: CASSLDRGVTQYF. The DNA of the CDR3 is TGTGCCAGCAGCTTAGACCGGGGGGTTACGCAGTATTTT.

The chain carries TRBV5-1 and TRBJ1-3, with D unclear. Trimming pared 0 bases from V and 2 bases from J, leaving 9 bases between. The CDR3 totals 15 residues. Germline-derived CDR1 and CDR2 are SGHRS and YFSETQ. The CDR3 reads CASSLDSVPGNTIYF. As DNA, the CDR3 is TGCGCCAGCAGCTTGGATTCAGTCCCTGGAAACACCATATATTTT.

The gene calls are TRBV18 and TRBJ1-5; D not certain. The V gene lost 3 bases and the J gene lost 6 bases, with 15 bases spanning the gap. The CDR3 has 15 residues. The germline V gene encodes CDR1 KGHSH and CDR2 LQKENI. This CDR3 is CASSPEVSGGQPQHF. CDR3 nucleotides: TGTGCCAGCTCACCGGAGGTTTCGGGAGGTCAGCCCCAGCATTTT.

CDR3 DNA sequence: TGCGCCAGCAGCCATGCGGGACGGGGGCAGTTCTTC. Its protein is CASSHAGRGQFF. This chain uses TRBV4-1 with TRBJ2-1, with D perhaps matching TRBD2 (6 bases). Germline values: CDR1 MGHRA, CDR2 YSYEKL. This CDR3 region has 12 residues. V was cut by 3 bases and J by 12 bases, with 12 bases left in between.

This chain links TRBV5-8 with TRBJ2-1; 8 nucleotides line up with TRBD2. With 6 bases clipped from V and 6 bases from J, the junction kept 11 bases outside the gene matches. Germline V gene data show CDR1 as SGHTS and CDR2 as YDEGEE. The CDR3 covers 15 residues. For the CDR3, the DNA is TGTGCCAGCACCCCCTCGGGAACTAGCGGCAATGAGCAGTTCTTC. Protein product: CASTPSGTSGNEQFF.

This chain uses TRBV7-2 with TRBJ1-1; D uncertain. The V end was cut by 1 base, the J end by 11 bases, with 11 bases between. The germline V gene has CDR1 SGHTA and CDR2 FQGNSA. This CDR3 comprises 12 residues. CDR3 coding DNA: TGTGCCAGCAGCTTAGACCGGGAGCAGGCTTTCTTT. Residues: CASSLDREQAFF.

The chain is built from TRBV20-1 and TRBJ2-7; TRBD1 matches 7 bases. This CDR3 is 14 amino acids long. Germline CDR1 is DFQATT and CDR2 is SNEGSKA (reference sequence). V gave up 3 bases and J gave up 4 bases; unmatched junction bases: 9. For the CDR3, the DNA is TGCAGTGCTAGTGAAGGACAGGCGGTTTACGAGCAGTACTTC. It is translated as CSASEGQAVYEQYF.

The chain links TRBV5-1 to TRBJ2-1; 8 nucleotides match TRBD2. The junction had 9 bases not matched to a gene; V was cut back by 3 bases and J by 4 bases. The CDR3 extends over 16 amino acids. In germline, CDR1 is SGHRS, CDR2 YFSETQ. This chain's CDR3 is CASSSHSGGNYNEQFF. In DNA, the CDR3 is TGCGCCAGCAGCTCCCACAGCGGGGGAAATTACAATGAGCAGTTCTTC.